This TCR beta chain came from a study of technical replicates of blood from several donors. CDR3 length: 16 amino acids. The V end lost 2 bases, the J end lost 6 bases, and 17 bases lay between the germline ends. The germline CDR1 and CDR2 sequences are WNHNN and SYGVQD (reference sequence). Sequenced by immunoSEQ multiplex PCR; TCRdb stores in-frame clones only, minus some. The table shows fewer than 90,000 clones, with approximately 94% occurring only once. This TCR was recovered from a human donor in good health. The chain employs TRBV10-1 and TRBJ2-4; D remains unclear. The sequenced sample was T cells isolated from PBMCs. This chain's CDR3 is CASSESANPERNIQYF. DNA of the CDR3: TGCGCCAGCAGTGAGAGCGCTAATCCAGAGAGAAACATTCAGTACTTC.